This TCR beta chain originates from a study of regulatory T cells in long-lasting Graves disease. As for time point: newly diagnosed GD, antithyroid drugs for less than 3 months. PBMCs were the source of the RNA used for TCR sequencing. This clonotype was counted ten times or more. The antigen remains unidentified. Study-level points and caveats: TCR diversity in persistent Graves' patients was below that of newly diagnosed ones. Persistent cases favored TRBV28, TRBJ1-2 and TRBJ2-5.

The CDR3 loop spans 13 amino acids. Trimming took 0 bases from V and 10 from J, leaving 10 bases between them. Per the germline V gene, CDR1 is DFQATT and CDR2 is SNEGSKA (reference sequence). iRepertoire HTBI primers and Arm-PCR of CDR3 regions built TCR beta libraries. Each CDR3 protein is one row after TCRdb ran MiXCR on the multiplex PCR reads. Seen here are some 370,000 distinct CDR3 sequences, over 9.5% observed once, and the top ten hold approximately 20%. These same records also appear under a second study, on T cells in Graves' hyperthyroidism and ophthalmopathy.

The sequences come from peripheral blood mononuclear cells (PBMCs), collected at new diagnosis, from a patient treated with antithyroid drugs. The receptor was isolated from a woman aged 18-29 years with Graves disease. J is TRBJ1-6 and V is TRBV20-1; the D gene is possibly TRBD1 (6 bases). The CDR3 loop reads CSARDRRGSPLHF. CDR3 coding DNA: TGCAGTGCTAGAGATAGGAGGGGGTCACCCCTCCACTTT.